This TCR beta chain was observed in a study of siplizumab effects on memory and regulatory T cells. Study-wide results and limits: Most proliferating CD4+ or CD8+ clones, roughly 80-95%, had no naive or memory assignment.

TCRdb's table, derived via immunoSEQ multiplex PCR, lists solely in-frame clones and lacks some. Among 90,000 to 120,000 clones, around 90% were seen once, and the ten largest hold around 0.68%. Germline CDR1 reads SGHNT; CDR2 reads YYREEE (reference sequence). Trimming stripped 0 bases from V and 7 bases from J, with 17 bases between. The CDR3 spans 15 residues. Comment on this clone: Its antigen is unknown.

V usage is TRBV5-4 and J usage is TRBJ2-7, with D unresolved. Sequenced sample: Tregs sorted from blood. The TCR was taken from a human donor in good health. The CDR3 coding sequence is TGTGCCAGCAGCTTGGAGGCGACACTGAACCTGGAGCAGTACTTC. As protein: CASSLEATLNLEQYF.